This entry concerns a single T cell receptor beta chain. This clone was picked up one time. Its specific antigen is unknown. The input lacks base qualities; no much larger clone sits a single base away. CDR1 and CDR2, per the germline V gene, are SGHRS and YFSETQ. The CDR3, from cysteine to phenylalanine, totals 15 residues. Only the CDR3 DNA is retained, 45 bases long and in frame from the first base. V is pared back by 0 bases and J by 6 bases, with 13 bases lying between the germline termini. Genomic DNA was extracted with the Qiagen DNeasy kit from unsorted PBMCs and from negatively selected CD4+ and CD8+ fractions. Using primers that anneal to V and J segments, immunoSEQ multiplex PCR amplified the TCR beta CDR3 regions. A synthetic immune receptor repertoire was used to minimize amplification bias, and any residual bias was removed computationally once sequencing was done. Per the source publication's procedure: Custom Python scripts were used to quantify repertoire diversity as the Shannon entropy index. Unsorted, CD4+ and CD8+ repertoires were examined separately, except in combined analyses, for which CD4+ and CD8+ sequences were merged in silico. Held by TCRdb, this immuneACCESS table contains in-frame sequences only and omits some clones. Under half of the omission traces to an unresolved V gene where checked; the cause of the rest is unknown. The D gene and trimming were derived from the DNA, and the V and J assignments and clone size from that table. Counted in this sample were 30,000 to 40,000 clones; about 89% of them appeared once. Less than 0.25% of the sample is taken by the ten largest.

This sample was taken from a study of PD-1 blockade in classical Hodgkin lymphoma (TCRdb year 2020). Describing the broader study: The study used TCR beta sequencing and CyTOF to define a peripheral blood immune signature of response to PD-1 blockade in classical Hodgkin lymphoma. What the authors observed across the whole study: Baseline TCR diversity was reported to be lower in newly diagnosed patients than in healthy donors, and even lower in relapsed/refractory patients. The study was restricted to a single clinical trial cohort, and the causes of repertoire differences, possibly disease activity or prior therapy, were left undefined.

This sample's time point label indicates: newly diagnosed, previously untreated cHL patient sample. Using a Miltenyi CD4+ T cell isolation kit, CD4+ T cells were purified from thawed PBMCs through magnetic negative selection. PBMCs from patients with newly diagnosed, previously untreated classical Hodgkin lymphoma were sequenced as a comparison group for the relapsed/refractory trial patients. Peripheral blood was collected in 8 mL Vacutainer Cell Preparation Tubes, from which PBMCs were isolated by centrifugation and then cryopreserved. Purified CD4+ and CD8+ fractions were prepared only for cases with an additional available PBMC sample. Magnetically labelled cells were depleted on LS columns in a quadroMACS separator, and the flow-through was collected as the purified fraction.

The clonotype was recovered from a human donor with classical Hodgkin lymphoma. The sequence links TRBV5-1 to TRBJ2-1; the best D guess is TRBD2, with 6 bases matching. The material sequenced was CD4+ T cells from blood. The nucleotides are TGCGCCAGCAGCTTGGCCGGGGGAGAACTCAATGAGCAGTTCTTC. It translates as CASSLAGGELNEQFF.